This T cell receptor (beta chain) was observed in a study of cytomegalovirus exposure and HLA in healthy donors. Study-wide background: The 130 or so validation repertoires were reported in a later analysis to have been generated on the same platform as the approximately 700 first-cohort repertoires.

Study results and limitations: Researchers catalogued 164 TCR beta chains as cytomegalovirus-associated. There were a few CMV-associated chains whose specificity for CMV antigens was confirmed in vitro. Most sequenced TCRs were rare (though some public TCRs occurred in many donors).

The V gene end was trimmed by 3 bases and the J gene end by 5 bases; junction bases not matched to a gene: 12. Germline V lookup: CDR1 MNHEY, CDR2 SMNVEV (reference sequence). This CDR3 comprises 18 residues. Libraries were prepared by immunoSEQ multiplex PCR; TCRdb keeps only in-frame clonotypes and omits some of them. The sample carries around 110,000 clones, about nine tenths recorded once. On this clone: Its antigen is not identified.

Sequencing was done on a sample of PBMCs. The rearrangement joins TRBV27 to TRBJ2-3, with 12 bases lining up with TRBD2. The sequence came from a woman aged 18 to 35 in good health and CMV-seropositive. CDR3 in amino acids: CASSLGSSGGAAGDTQYF. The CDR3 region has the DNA TGTGCCAGCAGTTTGGGTTCTAGCGGGGGGGCCGCTGGAGATACGCAGTATTTT.